This record concerns one T cell receptor (beta chain) sequence. The antigen remains undetermined. Germline V gene lookup returns CDR1 MNHEY and CDR2 SMNVEV (reference sequence). The CDR3 covers 14 residues. Trimming pared 5 bases from V and 6 bases from J, leaving 14 bases between. CD8 cells regarded as naive lacked CD45RO, were positively chosen for CCR7, and omitted terminally differentiated effector memory CD45RA+ cells. The sample comes from a study of shared clonotypes between healthy human individuals. Study-wide background: A couple of female and a few male donors aged 18 to 49 were enrolled. Study outcomes and limitations: Among donors, sharing of clonotypes was expected to be affected by sequencing depth. It was the non-shared clonotypes that had lower generation probabilities than clonotypes shared by all four donors.

Measured with immunoSEQ multiplex PCR; TCRdb has only the in-frame clones, and not every one. The repertoire holds 2 million to 2.5 million clones, with about 95% as singletons. Sequencing was performed on naive CD8+ T cells sorted from blood. The sequence came from a man between 18 and 35 years old in good health. The gene calls are TRBV27 and TRBJ1-5, with D possibly being TRBD1 (6 bases). CDR3 nucleotides: TGTGCCAGCAGTGCACCGGGGGGGGCTCAGCCCCAGCATTTT. Its translation is CASSAPGGAQPQHF.